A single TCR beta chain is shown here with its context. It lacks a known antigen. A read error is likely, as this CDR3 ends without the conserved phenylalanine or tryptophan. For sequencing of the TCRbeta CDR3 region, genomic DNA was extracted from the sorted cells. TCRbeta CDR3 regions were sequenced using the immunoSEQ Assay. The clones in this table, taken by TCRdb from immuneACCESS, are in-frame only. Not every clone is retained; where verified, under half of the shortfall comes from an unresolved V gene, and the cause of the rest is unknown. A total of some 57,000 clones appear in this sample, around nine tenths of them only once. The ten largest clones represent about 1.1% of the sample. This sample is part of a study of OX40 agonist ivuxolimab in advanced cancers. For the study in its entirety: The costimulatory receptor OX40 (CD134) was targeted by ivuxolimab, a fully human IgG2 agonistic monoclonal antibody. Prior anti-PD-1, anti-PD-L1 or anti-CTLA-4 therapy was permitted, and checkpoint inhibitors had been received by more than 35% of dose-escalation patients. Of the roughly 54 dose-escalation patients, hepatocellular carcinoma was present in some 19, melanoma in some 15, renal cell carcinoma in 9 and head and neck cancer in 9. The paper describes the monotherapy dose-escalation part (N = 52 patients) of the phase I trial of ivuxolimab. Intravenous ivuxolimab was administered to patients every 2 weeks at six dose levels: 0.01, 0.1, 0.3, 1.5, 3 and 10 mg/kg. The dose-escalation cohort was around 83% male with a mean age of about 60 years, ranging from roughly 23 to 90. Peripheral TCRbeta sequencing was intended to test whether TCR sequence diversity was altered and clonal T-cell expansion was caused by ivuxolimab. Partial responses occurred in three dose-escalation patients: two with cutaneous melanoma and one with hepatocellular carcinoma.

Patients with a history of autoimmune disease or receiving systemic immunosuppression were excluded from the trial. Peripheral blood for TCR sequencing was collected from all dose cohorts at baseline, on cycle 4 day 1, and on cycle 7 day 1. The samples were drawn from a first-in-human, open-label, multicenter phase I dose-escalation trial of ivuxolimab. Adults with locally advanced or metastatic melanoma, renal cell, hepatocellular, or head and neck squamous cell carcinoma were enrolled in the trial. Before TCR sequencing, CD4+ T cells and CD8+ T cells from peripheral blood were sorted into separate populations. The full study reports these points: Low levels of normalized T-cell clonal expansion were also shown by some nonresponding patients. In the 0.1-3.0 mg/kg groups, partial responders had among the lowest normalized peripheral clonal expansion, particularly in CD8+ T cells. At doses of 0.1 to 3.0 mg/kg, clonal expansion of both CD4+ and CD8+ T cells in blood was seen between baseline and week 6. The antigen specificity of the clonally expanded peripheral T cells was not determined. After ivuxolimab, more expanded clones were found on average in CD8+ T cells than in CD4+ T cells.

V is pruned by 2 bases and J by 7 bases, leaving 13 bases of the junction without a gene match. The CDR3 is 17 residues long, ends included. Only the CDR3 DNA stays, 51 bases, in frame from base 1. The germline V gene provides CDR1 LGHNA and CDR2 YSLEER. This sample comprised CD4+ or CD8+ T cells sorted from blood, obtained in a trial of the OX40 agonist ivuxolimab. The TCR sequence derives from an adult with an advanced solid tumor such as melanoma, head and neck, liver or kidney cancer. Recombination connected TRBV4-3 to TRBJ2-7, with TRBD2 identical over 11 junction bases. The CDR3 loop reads CASSQRTSGLVLGEQYL. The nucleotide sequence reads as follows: TGCGCCAGCAGCCAAAGGACTAGCGGGTTGGTACTAGGGGAGCAGTACCTC.